This entry describes one T cell receptor (beta chain). Its antigen is as yet unknown. The stimulus was an HIV-1 Gag 15-mer peptide pool, about 1.1 ug/peptide/mL. CD4+ T cells upregulating both CD40 ligand and CD69 were sorted as responding cells. This entry belongs to a study of persistence of HIV-infected CD4 T cells. Study results and caveats: Antigen-responding cells were enriched for degenerate expanded CDR3beta sequences.

This was the immunoSEQ version 4 assay in survey mode. Genomic DNA was diluted to 10 ng/uL, up to 1 ug per sample. Libraries were prepared by immunoSEQ multiplex PCR; TCRdb keeps only in-frame clonotypes and omits some of them. In the table there are more than 30,000 clones, 65% to 75% of which are singletons. The CDR3 has 15 amino acids. The germline V gene encodes CDR1 ENHRY and CDR2 SYGVKD. V was shortened by 4 bases and J by 1 base, with 13 bases between the two germline ends. The source was CD4+ T cells sorted from PBMCs after approximately 19-hour stimulation, collected from a patient who received antiretroviral therapy. The origin of this receptor is an adult man with HIV who was CMV-seropositive. V usage is TRBV10-3 and J usage is TRBJ1-1; unclear D gene. CDR3: CAISGMGNANTEAFF. The CDR3 coding sequence is TGTGCCATCAGTGGTATGGGGAACGCGAACACTGAAGCTTTCTTT.